The source of this T cell receptor beta chain is a study of cytomegalovirus exposure and HLA in healthy donors. From germline, CDR1 is SGHRS and CDR2 YFSETQ. This CDR3 spans 14 amino acids. V dropped 2 bases and J dropped 5 bases, with 13 bases sitting between them. This clone appeared a few times. The PCR made use of 60 Vbeta and 13 Jbeta primers. The protocol was immunoSEQ multiplex PCR, while the TCRdb copy is restricted to in-frame clones and leaves out a portion. The sample yields 300,000 or so clones, roughly 86% seen once. The receptor was derived from a woman in her thirties or forties in good health and CMV-seropositive. The chain is built from TRBV5-1 and TRBJ2-5; possible D gene TRBD2, 6 bases. Specimen: PBMCs. The CDR3 nucleotides read TGCGCCAGCAGCTTTTGGGGGGATGCGGAGACCCAGTACTTC. Its translation is CASSFWGDAETQYF.